This T cell receptor beta chain was recovered during a study of T cell responses to AZD1222 COVID-19 vaccine. Trimming removed 1 base from V and 2 bases from J; junction bases left unmatched: 4. The V gene's germline CDR1 is MGHRA and CDR2 YSYEKL. CDR3 length: 16 amino acids. Sequenced by immunoSEQ multiplex PCR; TCRdb stores in-frame clones only, minus some. The table lists about 97,000 clones, approximately 84% of them singletons. The TCR originated in an adult in good health. The rearrangement links TRBV4-1 to TRBJ1-3, with 8 bases lining up with TRBD1. Sequencing used peripheral blood, obtained on day 0 of AZD1222 vaccination. This CDR3 is CASSQAGGLTGNTIYF. The CDR3 DNA follows: TGCGCCAGCAGCCAAGCAGGGGGCCTAACTGGAAACACCATATATTTT.